The 21 T cell receptor beta chains in this list originate from one sample, sequenced in a study of blood T cell repertoires in COVID-19. Sequenced by immunoSEQ multiplex PCR; TCRdb stores in-frame clones only, minus some. The data show fewer than 250,000 clones, about four fifths seen once. Sequences were obtained from peripheral blood. The source is a man between 45 and 60 years old with acute or convalescent COVID-19.

To note about this clone: A read error may account for a junction end that differs from germline. The chain couples TRBV2 to TRBJ2-1; D is unclear. Germline loops: CDR1 SNHLY, CDR2 FYNNEI. This CDR3 is built from 11 residues. CDR3 region: CANSSYNEQFF. CDR3 nucleotides: TGTGCCAACAGTTCGTACAATGAGCAGTTCTTC.

The rearrangement links TRBV3-1 (or the pseudogene TRBV3-2) to TRBJ2-1; TRBD2 agrees at 8 bases. Germline V gene data show CDR1 as LGHDT and CDR2 as YNNKEL (reference sequence). V lost 2 bases to trimming and J lost 8 bases; unmatched junction nucleotides: 11. This CDR3 is built from 16 residues. CDR3 residues: CASSQKPGLVSYEQFF. In DNA form, the CDR3 reads TGTGCCAGCAGCCAAAAACCGGGACTAGTCAGCTATGAGCAGTTCTTC.

The genes are TRBV5-6 and TRBJ1-2; D perhaps matches TRBD1 (5 bases). The CDR3 has 12 residues. Trimming took 4 bases from V and 7 from J, leaving 11 bases between them. The V gene's germline CDR1 is SGHDT and CDR2 YYEEEE. CDR3 coding DNA: TGTGCCAGCAGCATAAGGGGTCCTGGCTACACCTTC. Translated: CASSIRGPGYTF.

V usage is TRBV11-2 and J usage is TRBJ2-1; 10 nucleotides agree with TRBD1. The CDR3 has 14 amino acids. Germline CDR1 and CDR2: SGHAT and FQNNGV. With 5 bases clipped from V and 5 bases from J, the junction kept 3 bases outside the gene matches. In DNA form, the CDR3 reads TGTGCCAGCAGCCCGGACAGGGGGGACAATGAGCAGTTCTTC. Protein product: CASSPDRGDNEQFF.

The V gene is TRBV10-1, the J gene TRBJ2-2, with 8 bases that match TRBD1. J lost 1 base, V lost 6 bases, and 4 bases had no gene match. The CDR3 runs 15 residues. From germline, CDR1 is WNHNN and CDR2 SYGVQD (reference sequence). DNA for the CDR3: TGCGCCAGCAGCGGTGGGACAGGGAACACCGGGGAGCTGTTTTTT. Protein: CASSGGTGNTGELFF.

The chain recombines TRBV11-2 with TRBJ1-1; 8 bases are a match to TRBD1. Per the germline V gene, CDR1 is SGHAT and CDR2 is FQNNGV. The CDR3 consists of 13 residues. The J segment lost 8 bases and the V segment lost 0 bases, leaving 2 bases of the junction unmatched. CDR3 bases: TGTGCCAGCAGCTTAGAGACAGGGGCCGAAGCTTTCTTT. Its translation is CASSLETGAEAFF.

The rearrangement uses TRBV10-1 and TRBJ2-7; 7 positions match TRBD2. CDR1 is WNHNN and CDR2 is SYGVQD in the germline V gene (reference sequence). CDR3 length: 14 amino acids. With V trimmed by 5 bases and J by 4 bases, 8 bases remained unmatched. Written as DNA, the CDR3 is TGCGCCAGCAGTCCTCGCGGGAGTGTTTACGAGCAGTACTTC. It yields the protein CASSPRGSVYEQYF.

This clone was picked up a small number of times. The chain links TRBV2 to TRBJ1-2; D might be TRBD1 (5 bases). The length of the CDR3 is 13 residues. Germline assignment: CDR1 SNHLY and CDR2 FYNNEI. Trimming removed 3 bases from V and 4 bases from J, with 9 bases in between. The CDR3 region is CASSDLGAYGYTF. The CDR3, as DNA: TGTGCCAGCAGTGATCTAGGGGCCTATGGCTACACCTTC. Together with reference TRBV2 and TRBJ1-2, the CDR3 gives the full variable domain: EPEVTQTPSHQVTQMGQEVILRCVPISNHLYFYWYRQILGQKVEFLVSFYNNEISEKSEIFDDQFSVERPDGSNFTLKIRSTKLEDSAMYFCASSDLGAYGYTFGSGTRLTVV.

This clone was seen once. The chain combines TRBV18 with TRBJ1-6; D may be TRBD1 (6 bases). The CDR3 is 14 residues long. V was cut by 4 bases and J by 5 bases, with 9 bases left in between. From germline, CDR1 is KGHSH and CDR2 LQKENI. CDR3 bases: TGTGCCAGCTCACTTTCAGGGGATAATTCACCCCTCCACTTT. It yields the protein CASSLSGDNSPLHF.

This chain connects TRBV19 to TRBJ2-2, with 8 positions matching TRBD2. The V and J ends lost 2 bases and 5 bases, in that order; junction bases with no gene match: 7. The CDR3 length is 16 residues. Germline CDR1 LNHDA, CDR2 SQIVND (reference sequence). CDR3 region: CASSINGGAETGELFF. The CDR3 bases are TGTGCCAGTAGTATAAACGGGGGGGCTGAAACCGGGGAGCTGTTTTTT.

This chain connects TRBV11-2 to TRBJ1-2; 7 nucleotides line up with TRBD1. V gave up 0 bases and J gave up 8 bases; unmatched junction bases: 12. The CDR3 extends over 16 amino acids. Germline V gene data show CDR1 as SGHAT and CDR2 as FQNNGV. DNA for the CDR3: TGTGCCAGCAGCTTAGAGCCTACCGGGACAGTTGAAGGCTACACCTTC. This sequence encodes CASSLEPTGTVEGYTF.

The rearrangement joins TRBV19 to TRBJ1-2; D is uncertain. V shed 7 bases and J shed 1 base, with 13 bases lying between them. In germline, CDR1 is LNHDA, CDR2 SQIVND (reference sequence). CDR3 length equals 14 residues. CDR3 in DNA: TGTGCCAGTACCCCAGGCTCGAATAACTATGGCTACACCTTC. Protein sequence: CASTPGSNNYGYTF.

The rearrangement joins TRBV5-8 to TRBJ1-3; TRBD1 matches at 11 bases. V shed 4 bases, J shed 3 bases, and the junction held 6 bases outside the gene matches. Germline V CDR1 and CDR2: SGHTS, YDEGEE. The CDR3 loop spans 16 amino acids. The CDR3 DNA reads TGTGCCAGCAGCACCGGACAGGGGGCATTTGGAAACACCATATATTTT. Translating it yields CASSTGQGAFGNTIYF.

The table lists this clone with a few counts. The CDR3 is CASSLAQDRPHEQYF. CDR3 sequence (DNA): TGCGCCAGCAGCTTAGCCCAGGACAGGCCCCACGAGCAGTACTTC. The rearrangement joins TRBV5-1 to TRBJ2-7; the match to TRBD1 covers 7 bases. This CDR3 comprises 15 residues. Trimming removed 2 bases from V and 5 bases from J; junction bases left unmatched: 10. The germline V gene has CDR1 SGHRS and CDR2 YFSETQ.

This chain uses TRBV12-3 or TRBV12-4 with TRBJ2-1, with D unclear. With 3 bases removed from V and 9 bases from J, the gap between germline ends came to 9 bases. The CDR3 extends over 12 amino acids. CDR3 nucleotide sequence: TGTGCCAGCAGTTTTGGAGAGCTTGAGCAGTTCTTC. As protein: CASSFGELEQFF.

The J gene is TRBJ2-7, the V gene TRBV2, with 11 positions matching TRBD1. The CDR3 runs 15 residues. The germline V gene has CDR1 SNHLY and CDR2 FYNNEI. Losses at the gene ends were 4 bases for V and 6 bases for J; bases not matched to a gene: 8. The DNA of the CDR3 is TGTGCCAGCAGTGGAGGGGACAGGGGGAGTCCCGAGCAGTACTTC. It yields the protein CASSGGDRGSPEQYF.

This chain connects TRBV11-2 to TRBJ1-5, with D possibly TRBD1 on 5 matching bases. Trimming removed 5 bases from V and 6 bases from J, with 17 bases in between. The V gene's germline CDR1 is SGHAT and CDR2 FQNNGV. The CDR3 has 15 residues. The CDR3 region is CASSPRGGRGQPQHF. The CDR3 DNA is TGTGCCAGCAGCCCCCGGGGGGGAAGGGGTCAGCCCCAGCATTTT.

This clone was observed a handful of times. The chain is built from TRBV7-2 and TRBJ1-1; 9 bases map to TRBD1. J gave up 6 bases and V 5 bases, and 7 bases lay outside the gene matches. The CDR3 runs 14 residues. Germline CDR1 SGHTA, CDR2 FQGNSA. The CDR3 coding sequence is TGTGCCAGCAGCCCCGGGACAGGGTTCGCTGAAGCTTTCTTT. Translation: CASSPGTGFAEAFF.

The chain uses TRBV7-6 and TRBJ2-1; 12 nucleotides align to TRBD2. The V gene end was trimmed by 4 bases and the J gene end by 4 bases; junction bases not matched to a gene: 5. The germline CDR1 and CDR2 sequences are SGHVS and FNYEAQ. The CDR3 length is 16 residues. The CDR3 DNA reads as TGTGCCAGCAGCTCGACCGGGACTAGCGGGTACAATGAGCAGTTCTTC. The encoded protein is CASSSTGTSGYNEQFF.

The chain uses TRBV3-1 (or the pseudogene TRBV3-2) and TRBJ2-3; no definite D call. The CDR3 loop spans 15 amino acids. The ends were cut back, 1 base at V and 0 bases at J, with 8 bases in the middle. Germline CDR1 and CDR2: LGHDT and YNNKEL (reference sequence). In DNA form, the CDR3 reads TGTGCCAGCAGCCAAGTAGACTGGAGCACAGATACGCAGTATTTT. Amino acid sequence: CASSQVDWSTDTQYF.

The chain links TRBV11-2 to TRBJ1-1; D is undetermined. The germline V gene encodes CDR1 SGHAT and CDR2 FQNNGV. The V and J ends lost 4 bases and 5 bases respectively, with 20 bases between them. There are 16 residues in the CDR3. This CDR3 reads CASSSPWVQGGTEAFF. DNA of the CDR3: TGTGCCAGCAGCTCCCCGTGGGTCCAAGGCGGGACTGAAGCTTTCTTT.